The TCR beta chain under discussion was sequenced for a study of graft-versus-host responses after intestinal transplantation. Germline assignment: CDR1 LNHDA and CDR2 SQIVND (reference sequence). The CDR3 is made up of 15 amino acids. V dropped 6 bases and J dropped 12; count of bases not matched to a gene: 14. Here immunoSEQ multiplex PCR was the method, and the copy in TCRdb shows in-frame clones only, minus some. The sample gives around 23,000 clones, 85% to 95% of which show up once; around 0.54% is in the top ten. The sequence derives from a human patient who received an intestinal transplant, so some T cells may come from the graft donor. Specimen: PBMCs, collected 18 days after transplant. The chain carries TRBV19 and TRBJ1-6, with 7 bases that match TRBD1. For the CDR3, the DNA is TGTGCCAGTAGGGGGGACAGAAGGATATTCTTACCCCTCCACTTT. Encoded protein: CASRGDRRIFLPLHF.